This TCR beta chain was obtained from a study of shared clonotypes between healthy human individuals. Study-wide background: Per donor, CD8 memory used one plate, CD8 naive used two, CD4 memory used three and CD4 naive used three.

Study-level results: Generally, naive subsets (rather than memory subsets) showed larger estimated richness.

In the sorted-subset replicate PCRs, 150 to 250 ng DNA, 30,000 or so T cell genomes, was used. Assay: immunoSEQ multiplex PCR; the TCRdb copy retains only in-frame clones and omits some. In the table there are more than 500,000 clones, roughly 95% of which are singletons. Germline CDR1 and CDR2: SEHNR and FQNEAQ (reference sequence). V was shortened by 5 bases and J by 10 bases, with 8 bases between the two germline ends. This CDR3 region has 11 residues. In regard to this clone: As yet, its antigen is unknown.

Naive CD8 cells comprised CD45RO-negative, CCR7-positively selected cells, excluding terminally differentiated effector memory CD45RA+ cells. The study enrolled healthy HIV-negative adults without recent acute infections or vaccinations as donors. The source material was naive CD8+ T cells sorted from blood. The TCR sequence derives from a woman aged 30 to 39 in good health. The chain carries TRBV7-9 and TRBJ2-2; D is tentatively TRBD1 or TRBD2 (5 bases each). As DNA, the CDR3 is TGTGCCAGCAGCGGGACGGAGGAGCTGTTTTTT. This translates into CASSGTEELFF. The variable domain in full, with the rest retrieved from reference TRBV7-9 and TRBJ2-2, is DTGVSQNPRHKITKRGQNVTFRCDPISEHNRLYWYRQTLGQGPEFLTYFQNEAQLEKSRLLSDRFSAERPKGSFSTLEIQRTEQGDSAMYLCASSGTEELFFGEGSRLTVL.